The T cell receptor (beta chain) described here comes from a study of CXCR3-negative and CXCR3-positive naive CD8 T cells (dated 2019 in TCRdb). With regard to the full study: About 135 million TRB reads were obtained in total, roughly 1.5 +/- 0.3 million reads per library. Diversity and physicochemical repertoire analyses were performed on some eleven donors pooled from two independent experiments. TRBV-TRBJ cluster analysis included naive subsets from several donors and memory cells from 3 donors. The investigation overall reported the following: Compared with CXCR3-negative naive cells, CXCR3-positive naive cells had TRB CDR3s with higher hydrophobicity (lower Kidera factor 4), lower energy, and higher strength and volume indices. Because CXCR3 expression was partially decreased after cryopreservation, freshly isolated PBMCs were used for most assays. Because surface CD5, which is linked to self-reactivity in mice, was comparable between the naive subsets, TCR interaction strength was also inferred from the physicochemical properties of TRB CDR3s. TRBV-TRBJ usage was similar between naive CXCR3-negative and CXCR3-positive cells from the same donor, while memory cells showed distinct patterns. Repertoire diversity was comparably high in both naive subsets but much lower in memory CD8+ T cells.

The listed sequencing device is NextSeq 550. The Human TCR Profiling Kit (MiLaboratory) was used to make UMI-labeled 5' RACE TRB cDNA libraries. cDNA synthesis used the entire amount of extracted RNA, and PCR amplification then used the entire amount of cDNA produced. Libraries were prepared in parallel with an identical number of PCR cycles. In the authors' own workflow: MIGEC and MiXCR extracted about 50,000 +/- 10,000 unique UMI-labeled TRB cDNA molecules per library, requiring at least two reads per UMI. On average, roughly 40,000 +/- 10,000 functional in-frame TRB CDR3 nucleotide clonotypes lacking stop codons were found per library. After downsampling to 5000 UMI-labeled TRB molecules per sample, diversity metrics, including normalized Shannon-Wiener and Chao1, were computed in VDJtools. VDJtools computed clonotype-size-weighted physicochemical properties of the central five CDR3 residues: interaction energy, strength, volume and Kidera factor 4. TCRdb reprocessed the reads, so every CDR3 protein sequence counts as one entry and DNA is not shown. TCRdb assigned the V and J calls; the authors' analysis was not used. This specimen's table enumerates 100,000 to 150,000 distinct CDR3 sequences. The top ten clonotypes cover approximately 0.3% of the sample.

Each CD8+ T cell subset was flow-sorted in triplicate, and 250,000 to 300,000 cells per subset were placed directly into RLT lysis buffer. To exclude memory contaminants, naive CD8+ T cells were stringently defined as CD45RO-CCR7+CD27+CD95-. Peripheral blood mononuclear cells were isolated from buffy coats by standard density gradient centrifugation. A FACSAria III was used to flow-sort naive CXCR3-negative and CXCR3-positive CD8+ T cells. Total RNA was extracted from sorted cells using an RNeasy Mini Kit. Comment on this clonotype: Its antigen is currently not known.

The sequenced material came from naive CXCR3- CD8+ T cells from blood. The cell subset or site label, as the study defines it: CD45RO-CCR7+CD27+CD95- naive CD8+ T cells lacking CXCR3 (TNR3-). The clonotype was recovered from a human donor in good health. Some clones in this sample may be carry-over from other donors' samples.

The CDR3 in this case is CASRGSLADTQYF. The chain uses TRBV19 and TRBJ2-3; TCRdb's D call, TRBD2, is unchecked because there is no DNA. The germline V gene (reference sequence) provides CDR1 LNHDA and CDR2 SQIVND. Including cysteine and phenylalanine, the CDR3 has 13 amino acids. There is no recorded DNA.